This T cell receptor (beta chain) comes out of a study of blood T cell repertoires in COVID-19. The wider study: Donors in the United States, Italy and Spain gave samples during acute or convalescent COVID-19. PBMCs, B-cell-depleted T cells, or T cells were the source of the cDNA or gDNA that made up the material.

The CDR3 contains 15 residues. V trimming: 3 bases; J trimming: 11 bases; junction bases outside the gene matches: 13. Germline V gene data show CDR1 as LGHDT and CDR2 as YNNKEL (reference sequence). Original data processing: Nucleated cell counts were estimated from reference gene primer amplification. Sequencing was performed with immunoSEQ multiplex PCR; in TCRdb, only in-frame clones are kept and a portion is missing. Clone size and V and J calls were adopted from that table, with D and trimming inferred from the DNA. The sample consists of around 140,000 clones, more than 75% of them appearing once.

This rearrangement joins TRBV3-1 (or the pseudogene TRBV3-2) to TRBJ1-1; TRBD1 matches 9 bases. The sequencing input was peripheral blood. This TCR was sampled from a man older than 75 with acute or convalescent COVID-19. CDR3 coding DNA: TGTGCCAGCAGCCAGTACGCCCACAGGGGGCTGGGTGCTTTCTTT. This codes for CASSQYAHRGLGAFF.